The 10 T cell receptor beta chains reported below all come from one sample, sequenced in a study of response to subunit inactivated influenza vaccine. TCRdb processed the RT-PCR reads anew with MiXCR; each CDR3 protein has one entry. Counted here are hundreds of thousands of distinct CDR3 sequences, roughly 12% occurring once; the ten biggest clones make up 8% to 13%. The data also belong to a second study, concerning T cells expressing NK-cell markers. That study adds: Libraries used 5'RACE template switching adding universal primer site and UMIs.

The sample consisted of PBMCs from blood, taken on the day of vaccination. The receptors shown here come from a man aged 45-65 years who received an inactivated influenza vaccine.

This clonotype was seen only a few times. The rearrangement links TRBV20-1 to TRBJ2-6; tentatively, D is TRBD1 (5 bases). CDR3 length equals 14 residues. Per the germline V gene, CDR1 is DFQATT and CDR2 is SNEGSKA (reference sequence). The V gene lost 2 bases and the J gene lost 4 bases, with 9 bases spanning the gap. Here the CDR3 DNA reads TGCAGTGCTAGACAGGGATCCGGGGCCAACGTCCTGACTTTC. Protein sequence: CSARQGSGANVLTF.

V usage is TRBV29-1 and J usage is TRBJ1-3; perhaps TRBD1 as D (5 bases). The CDR3 covers 15 residues. Germline V gene lookup returns CDR1 SQVTM and CDR2 ANQGSEA. Trimming left V 5 bases short and J 0 bases short, with 14 bases between. CDR3 residues: CSVRQGTASGNTIYF. CDR3 bases: TGCAGCGTTCGTCAGGGAACTGCCTCTGGAAACACCATATATTTT.

J is TRBJ2-5 and V is TRBV29-1, with D perhaps assigned TRBD1 or TRBD2 (5 bases each). Germline CDR1 and CDR2: SQVTM and ANQGSEA. V was shortened by 2 bases and J by 1 base, with 8 bases between the two germline ends. This CDR3 is built from 13 residues. The CDR3 sequence is CSVERGTQETQYF. In DNA, the CDR3 is TGCAGCGTTGAACGAGGGACCCAAGAGACCCAGTACTTC.

The table lists this clonotype with a few counts. The chain has TRBV27 and TRBJ2-5; the D is unclear. V shed 6 bases and J shed 4 bases, with 12 bases lying between them. Germline V gene sequence: CDR1 MNHEY, CDR2 SMNVEV (reference sequence). This CDR3 has 13 residues. CDR3 sequence (DNA): TGTGCCAGCAGCCCTACGCGGCGAGAGACCCAGTACTTC. This sequence encodes CASSPTRRETQYF.

The V call is TRBV7-8, the J call TRBJ2-7, with a possible D match to TRBD2 (6 bases). CDR1 is SGHVS, CDR2 FQNEAQ, per germline. The V and J ends lost 5 bases and 8 bases respectively, with 22 bases between them. The CDR3 sequence is 15 residues long. DNA for the CDR3: TGTGCCAGCAGCGGACGACTGGGGACTGGGAATAAGCAGTACTTC. This codes for CASSGRLGTGNKQYF. The variable domain in full, with the rest retrieved from reference TRBV7-8 and TRBJ2-7, is GAGVSQSPRYKVAKRGQDVALRCDPISGHVSLFWYQQALGQGPEFLTYFQNEAQLDKSGLPSDRFFAERPEGSVSTLKIQRTQQEDSAVYLCASSGRLGTGNKQYFGPGTRLTVT.

This clonotype was seen only a few times. The genes are TRBV6-2 or TRBV6-3 and TRBJ1-1, with no clear D. Germline values: CDR1 MNHEY, CDR2 SVGEGT. V lost 4 bases and J 8 bases, leaving 14 bases between the germline ends. This CDR3 comprises 13 residues. The CDR3 sequence is CASSFGGKGEAFF. CDR3 coding DNA: TGTGCCAGCAGTTTCGGAGGGAAAGGGGAAGCTTTCTTT.

Only a few counts were recorded for this clonotype. The chain recombines TRBV18 with TRBJ2-3; 10 bases align to TRBD2. In germline, CDR1 is KGHSH, CDR2 LQKENI. Trimming took 4 bases from V and 5 from J; bases not matched to a gene: 6. The CDR3 runs 15 residues. The CDR3: CASSRLAGVRDTQYF. The CDR3 DNA reads as TGTGCCAGCTCACGCCTAGCGGGAGTGAGAGATACGCAGTATTTT.

The rearrangement joins TRBV6-2 or TRBV6-3 to TRBJ2-3, with 7 bases lining up with TRBD1. Germline assignment: CDR1 MNHEY and CDR2 SVGEGT. V gave up 5 bases and J gave up 2 bases; unmatched junction bases: 7. This CDR3 is built from 15 residues. The DNA for the CDR3 is TGTGCCAGCAGTCGGGGACAGACCCTCACAGATACGCAGTATTTT. Amino acids: CASSRGQTLTDTQYF.

This clonotype showed up just a few times. This rearrangement joins TRBV20-1 to TRBJ2-7; TRBD2 aligns across 12 bases. The CDR3 is 14 residues long. Germline V gene sequence: CDR1 DFQATT, CDR2 SNEGSKA (reference sequence). Trimming removed 5 bases from V and 5 bases from J; junction bases left unmatched: 7. CDR3 nucleotide sequence: TGCAGTGCTCTGACGACTAGCGGGAGCCACGAGCAGTACTTC. Protein: CSALTTSGSHEQYF.

This chain uses TRBV20-1 with TRBJ2-7, with 7 bases that match TRBD1. This CDR3 has 14 amino acids. CDR1 is DFQATT and CDR2 is SNEGSKA in the germline V gene (reference sequence). V dropped 6 bases and J dropped 4; count of bases not matched to a gene: 12. The CDR3, as DNA: TGCAGTGCCCTGGGACAGAAAACAACTTACGAGCAGTACTTC. This sequence encodes CSALGQKTTYEQYF.